This TCR beta chain was identified in a study of regulatory T cells in long-lasting Graves disease (dated by TCRdb to the early 2020s). About the study as a whole: Patients with newly diagnosed Graves' disease had been on antithyroid drugs for under 3 months. A total of around 35 samples underwent TCR sequencing: about 13 from persistent and roughly 20 from newly diagnosed Graves' disease patients. Peripheral blood TCR sequencing and RNA sequencing compared persistent Graves' disease patients with newly diagnosed Graves' disease patients. The study took place in China and was registered as a clinical trial.

The sample's time point, from its label and the paper: newly diagnosed GD, antithyroid drugs for less than 3 months. For both TCR sequencing and RNA sequencing, RNA was extracted from PBMCs using TRIzol. The diagnosis of Graves' disease was made according to American Thyroid Association guidelines. Patients for the study were recruited at an endocrinology department in Xi'an, China. Each patient gave approximately 9.7 milliliters of peripheral blood, collected in an EDTA anticoagulant tube. Ficoll Paque Plus density gradient separation was used to isolate PBMCs, and no further T cell sorting was done. An Agilent 2100 Bioanalyzer and agarose gel were used to assess RNA quality, and a NanoDrop 2000 was used to measure RNA concentration. This clonotype was found many times. No cognate antigen has been identified for it. Per-nucleotide qualities are absent, and no much larger clonotype sits a single base away.

Libraries were built with multiplex PCR. Sequencing was performed on an Illumina HiSeq 4000. CDR3 regions were amplified by Arm-PCR with iRepertoire HTBI primers to construct TCR beta libraries. PCR products were gel purified before sequencing. The authors' analysis ran thus. A total of around 66 TRBV and 14 TRBJ segments were identified across samples and were used for gene usage analysis of CDR3 amino acid clonotypes. COPE and FqMerger were used to merge the filtered high-quality paired reads into contigs. BLAST was used to align contigs to the IMGT TRBV, TRBD and TRBJ reference genes, and CDR3 was defined following IMGT. Highly expanded clones were defined as clonotypes with a frequency above 0.1%. Repertoire diversity was measured by Shannon entropy, and V-J evenness by the Gini coefficient. A clonotype found in more than one individual was treated as public. The public reads were run again by TCRdb, first through fastp at Q25 and then through MiXCR, and only productive beta chains were kept. Every distinct CDR3 protein forms one entry, paired with its most common genes and DNA. V and J calls and clone size were set by TCRdb, not the authors. The table for this sample lists roughly 350,000 distinct CDR3 sequences; 15% to 20% of them were counted only once. 20% of the sample comes from the top ten.

Study-wide findings and limitations: A larger number of public clonotypes was shared among persistent patients (approximately 3,000) than among newly diagnosed patients (around 970). TRBV28, TRBJ1-2 and TRBJ2-5 were preferentially used in persistent disease, while TRBV20-1 and TRBJ2-1 were favored in newly diagnosed disease. Because the primary lesion, thyroid tissue, could not be accessed, the study looked at peripheral blood alone. Persistent Graves' disease patients showed lower TCR Shannon entropy and fewer highly expanded clones than newly diagnosed patients, suggesting clonal expansion. Only the TCR beta chain was sequenced and analyzed. The small sample size was acknowledged by the authors as a limitation that may reduce accuracy.

From V the trimming removes 5 bases and from J it removes 4 bases, while the gene matches leave 8 bases of the junction unaccounted for. Reading the germline V gene (reference sequence) gives CDR1 PRHDT and CDR2 FYEKMQ. Including the terminal cysteine and phenylalanine, the CDR3 comprises 15 residues. The retained sequence is limited to the CDR3, 45 bases, with the frame set at the first base. The same data also contributed to another study, on T cells in Graves' hyperthyroidism and ophthalmopathy. The other study reports the following: Stable Graves' hyperthyroidism was defined as no progression to ophthalmopathy during 18 months of follow-up. Hyperthyroidism patients were newly diagnosed, with disease duration under 2 months, and aged 18 to 65 years. Exclusion was applied to patients with uncontrolled infections, other autoimmune diseases, pregnancy or lactation. Clinical symptoms, serum thyroxine and TRAb, thyroid ultrasound, and orbital computed tomography formed the basis for the diagnoses. A first-round RT-PCR of the TCR CDR3 used the HTBI primer set with the Qiagen OneStep RT-PCR kit. Most expanded thyroid clonotypes (frequency above 0.001) were also detected in blood, a finding suggesting that blood repertoires may reflect thyroid immune responses. A 13 V-J signature model separated ophthalmopathy from stable hyperthyroidism, with about 88% sensitivity and 81% to 83% specificity in cross-validation and 80%/75% in testing. In validation, the model predicted progression to ophthalmopathy with 55% to 71% sensitivity and approximately 78% specificity, a median of 6.5 months before onset. To identify distinguishing TCR V-J signatures, a discovery cohort of some 100 patients was used, comprising 43 with Graves' ophthalmopathy and approximately 58 with stable Graves' hyperthyroidism. Prospective prediction of ophthalmopathy was tested in an independent validation cohort consisting of 18 to 20 hyperthyroidism patients and some 16 patients who later progressed to ophthalmopathy. The roughly 100 discovery patients were divided at random into training and test sets in a 7:3 ratio. The study also compared thyroid tissue and blood T-cell repertoires from 6 or 7 Graves' hyperthyroidism patients. After blood sampling, hyperthyroidism patients were treated with methimazole at a starting dose of 30 mg daily, and ophthalmopathy patients were treated with high-dose intravenous methylprednisolone. Libraries were constructed in a second round of multiplex PCR, after which size selection and purification were performed. The libraries were sequenced on an Illumina HiSeq2000 using paired-end 100 bp reads. SOAPnuke was used to process the raw data, with reads discarded if the reads contained adapters or uncalled bases, had a mean Phred below 15, or lacked an exact constant-primer or identifier match. COPE v1.2.5 was used to merge high-quality paired reads, and clonotypes were defined as unique nucleotide sequences. Clonotypes were aligned to IMGT TRBV, TRBD and TRBJ reference segments using MiTCR v1.1. The analysis included only V-J combinations with a frequency above 0.0001, which together covered 99% to 99.2% of the repertoires. A TCS score was defined as the ratio between F50 (clonal expansion) and ExV (chaos), using BLOSUM62-based TCRdist between CDR3 peptides within each V-J. Welch's t-statistics and random forest reduced several hundred V-J features to some 14, which were used in a naive Bayes classifier (R e1071). No statistical method was used to set the sample size in advance, and investigators knew the group allocation. The paper describes TCR Vbeta CDR3 sequencing of 135 peripheral blood samples, made up of under 50 ophthalmopathy patients, around 78 hyperthyroidism patients and about 17 progressor patients.

Here the chain combines TRBV13 and TRBJ1-2, with 9 central nucleotides matching TRBD1. The TCR originated in a woman aged 18-30 years with Graves disease. Donor details come from another sample of the same person, matched by shared clones. The sequenced sample was peripheral blood mononuclear cells (PBMCs), obtained at new diagnosis, from a patient treated with antithyroid drugs. The DNA sequence follows: TGTGCCAGCAGCCCTGGACAGGGGCTGGCCTATGGCTACACCTTC. This yields the protein CASSPGQGLAYGYTF.